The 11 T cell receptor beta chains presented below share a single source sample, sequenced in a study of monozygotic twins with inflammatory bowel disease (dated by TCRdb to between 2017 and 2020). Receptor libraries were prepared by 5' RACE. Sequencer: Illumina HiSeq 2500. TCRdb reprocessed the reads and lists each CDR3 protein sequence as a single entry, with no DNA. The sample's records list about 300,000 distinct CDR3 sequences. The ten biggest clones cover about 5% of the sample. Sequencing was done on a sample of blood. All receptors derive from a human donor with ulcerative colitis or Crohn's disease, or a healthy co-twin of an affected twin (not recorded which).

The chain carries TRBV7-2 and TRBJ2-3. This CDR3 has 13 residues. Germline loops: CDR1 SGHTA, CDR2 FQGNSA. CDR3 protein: CASSMDGTDTQYF.

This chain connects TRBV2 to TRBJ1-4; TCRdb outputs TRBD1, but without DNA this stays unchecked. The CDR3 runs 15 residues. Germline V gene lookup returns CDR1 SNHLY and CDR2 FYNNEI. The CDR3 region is CASRLQGAANEKLFF.

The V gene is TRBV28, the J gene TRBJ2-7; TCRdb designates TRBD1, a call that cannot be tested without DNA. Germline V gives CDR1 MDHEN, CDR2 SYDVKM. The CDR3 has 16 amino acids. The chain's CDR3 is CASSLYPGQGQYEQYF.

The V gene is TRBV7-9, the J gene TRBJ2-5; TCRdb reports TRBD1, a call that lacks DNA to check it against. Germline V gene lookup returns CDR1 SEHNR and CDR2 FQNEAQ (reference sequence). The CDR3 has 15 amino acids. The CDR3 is CASSRQAGYQETQYF.

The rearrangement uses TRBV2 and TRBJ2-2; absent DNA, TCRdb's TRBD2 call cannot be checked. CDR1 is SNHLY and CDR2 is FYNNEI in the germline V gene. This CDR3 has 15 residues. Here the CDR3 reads CASSVERSNTGELFF.

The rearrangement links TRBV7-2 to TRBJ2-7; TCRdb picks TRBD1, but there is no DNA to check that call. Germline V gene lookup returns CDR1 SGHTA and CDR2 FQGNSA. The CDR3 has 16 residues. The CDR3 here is CASSVAGYSPGGEQYF.

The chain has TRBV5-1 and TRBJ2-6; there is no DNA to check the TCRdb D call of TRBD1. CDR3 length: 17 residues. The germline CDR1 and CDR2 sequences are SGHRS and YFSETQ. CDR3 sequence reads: CASSFTGSYSGANVLTF.

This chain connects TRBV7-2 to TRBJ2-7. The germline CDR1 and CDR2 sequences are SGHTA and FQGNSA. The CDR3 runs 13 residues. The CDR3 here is CASSSQRDYEQYF.

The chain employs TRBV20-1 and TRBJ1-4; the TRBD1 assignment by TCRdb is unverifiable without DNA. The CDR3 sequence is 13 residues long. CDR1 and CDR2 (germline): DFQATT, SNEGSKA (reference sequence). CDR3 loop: CSASGPFNEKLFF.

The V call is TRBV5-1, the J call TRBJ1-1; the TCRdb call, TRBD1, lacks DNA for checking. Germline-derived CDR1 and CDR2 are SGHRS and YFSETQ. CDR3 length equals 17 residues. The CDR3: CASSDPRDSQSNTEAFF.

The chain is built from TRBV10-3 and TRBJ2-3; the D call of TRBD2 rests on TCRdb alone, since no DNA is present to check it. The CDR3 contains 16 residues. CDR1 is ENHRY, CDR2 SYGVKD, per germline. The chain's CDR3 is CAISEGTSGYTDTQYF.